The TCR beta chain described here comes from a study of blood T cell repertoires in COVID-19. The wider study: Samples representing acute and convalescent COVID-19 were sourced from the United States, Italy and Spain. Nucleic acid was either cDNA or gDNA, and it came from T cells, B-cell-depleted T cells, or PBMCs.

Original methodology: Reference gene primers were amplified, and this amplification served to estimate nucleated cell counts. The method was immunoSEQ multiplex PCR; TCRdb's version includes in-frame clones alone and lacks a portion of them. V, J and clone size derive from that table, while D and trimming were established from the DNA sequence. Among about 480,000 clones listed, 88% were seen once. Those enrolled, adults aged roughly 18 to 89 years, came from some 23 US areas. Germline CDR1 is SGHRS and CDR2 is YFSETQ. This CDR3 is built from 17 residues. Losses at the gene ends were 3 bases for V and 0 bases for J; bases not matched to a gene: 12.

This chain joins TRBV5-1 and TRBJ2-7; 7 bases fit TRBD2. Sequenced material: PBMCs or T cells enriched from blood (not recorded which). The sequence was collected from a woman between 55 and 75 years old who had recovered from COVID-19. The CDR3 region is CASSCLRAGGGSYEQYV. CDR3 sequence (DNA): TGCGCCAGCAGCTGCCTCAGGGCAGGCGGGGGCTCCTACGAGCAGTACGTC.